This is a list of T cell receptor beta chains from one sample in a study of blood T cell repertoires in COVID-19. Generated by immunoSEQ multiplex PCR, the TCRdb table keeps only in-frame clones and is missing some. The sample records some 100,000 clones, roughly 89% being singletons. Sequenced material: peripheral blood. The receptors derive from a man between 65 and 85 years old with acute or convalescent COVID-19. Each CDR3 is given with its conserved first and last residue. Fields, in order: D gene, V gene, clone size, J gene, CDR3 protein, CDR3 DNA. The D gene is left open where the match is weak. Not all rows give a size; the values are once, few, many and, for expanded clones, a class.

d_call: NA; v_call: TRBV5-1; clone_size: NA; j_call: TRBJ1-2; cdr3_aa: CASSLATGHLGYTF; cdr3_nt: TGCGCCAGCAGCTTGGCAACAGGACATTTGGGCTACACCTTC
d_call: TRBD1; v_call: TRBV7-8; clone_size: NA; j_call: TRBJ1-4; cdr3_aa: CASSGGQATYF; cdr3_nt: TGTGCCAGCAGCGGGGGACAGGCGACTTACTTT
d_call: NA; v_call: TRBV19; clone_size: NA; j_call: TRBJ2-6; cdr3_aa: CASSIVGPGANVLTF; cdr3_nt: TGTGCCAGTAGTATCGTGGGGCCTGGGGCCAACGTCCTGACTTTC
d_call: TRBD2; v_call: TRBV7-9; clone_size: NA; j_call: TRBJ2-1; cdr3_aa: CASSLAPTGTIFSYNEQFF; cdr3_nt: TGTGCCAGCAGCTTAGCCCCAACCGGGACTATCTTCTCCTACAATGAGCAGTTCTTC
d_call: TRBD1; v_call: TRBV19; clone_size: once; j_call: TRBJ1-2; cdr3_aa: CASSDWTGDYGYTF; cdr3_nt: TGTGCCAGTAGTGATTGGACAGGAGACTATGGCTACACCTTC
d_call: NA; v_call: TRBV5-1; clone_size: NA; j_call: TRBJ2-7; cdr3_aa: CASSSLAQGLGSYEQYF; cdr3_nt: TGCGCCAGCAGCTCGTTGGCCCAGGGTCTAGGGTCCTACGAGCAGTACTTC
d_call: TRBD2; v_call: TRBV18; clone_size: NA; j_call: TRBJ2-3; cdr3_aa: CASSPPGLAATIGTDTQYF; cdr3_nt: TGTGCCAGCTCACCACCGGGACTAGCGGCCACCATCGGAACAGATACGCAGTATTTT
d_call: NA; v_call: TRBV29-1; clone_size: NA; j_call: TRBJ2-5; cdr3_aa: CSAGTPPIGETQYF; cdr3_nt: TGCAGCGCCGGGACTCCCCCGATTGGAGAGACCCAGTACTTC
d_call: NA; v_call: TRBV20-1; clone_size: NA; j_call: TRBJ1-4; cdr3_aa: CSLQGNEKLFF; cdr3_nt: TGCAGCCTGCAGGGAAACGAAAAACTGTTTTTT
d_call: NA; v_call: TRBV2; clone_size: once; j_call: TRBJ2-1; cdr3_aa: CASRSDSHEQFF; cdr3_nt: TGTGCCAGCAGATCCGACTCCCATGAGCAGTTCTTC
d_call: TRBD2; v_call: TRBV7-8; clone_size: NA; j_call: TRBJ2-1; cdr3_aa: CASSLIGLAGEHSEQFF; cdr3_nt: TGTGCCAGCAGCTTAATAGGGCTAGCGGGAGAACATAGTGAGCAGTTCTTC
d_call: NA; v_call: TRBV18; clone_size: NA; j_call: TRBJ1-6; cdr3_aa: CASSPPGQTTDSPLHF; cdr3_nt: TGTGCCAGCTCACCACCCGGACAGACGACTGATTCACCCCTCCACTTT
d_call: NA; v_call: TRBV4-1; clone_size: few; j_call: TRBJ2-5; cdr3_aa: CASSHGRRGTETQYF; cdr3_nt: TGCGCCAGCAGCCACGGACGGAGGGGTACAGAGACCCAGTACTTC
d_call: NA; v_call: TRBV27; clone_size: few; j_call: TRBJ2-2; cdr3_aa: CASSRKTGAGTGELFF; cdr3_nt: TGTGCCAGCAGTAGAAAGACAGGCGCCGGCACCGGGGAGCTGTTTTTT
d_call: TRBD2; v_call: TRBV13; clone_size: NA; j_call: TRBJ2-7; cdr3_aa: CASSVRTSGPFYEQYF; cdr3_nt: TGTGCCAGCAGCGTACGGACTAGCGGGCCGTTCTACGAGCAGTACTTC
d_call: NA; v_call: TRBV12-3/TRBV12-4; clone_size: NA; j_call: TRBJ1-2; cdr3_aa: CASSYWGDGYTF; cdr3_nt: TGTGCCAGCTCTTATTGGGGGGATGGCTACACCTTC
d_call: TRBD2; v_call: TRBV3-1/TRBV3-2; clone_size: NA; j_call: TRBJ2-7; cdr3_aa: CASSRSRLAGAYEQYF; cdr3_nt: TGTGCCAGCAGCCGCAGCAGATTAGCGGGGGCTTACGAGCAGTACTTC
d_call: NA; v_call: TRBV3-1/TRBV3-2; clone_size: NA; j_call: TRBJ2-1; cdr3_aa: CASSHYYKYNEQFF; cdr3_nt: TGTGCCAGCAGCCACTACTACAAATACAATGAGCAGTTCTTC
d_call: TRBD1; v_call: TRBV7-9; clone_size: NA; j_call: TRBJ1-1; cdr3_aa: CASSRGQGAPVAFF; cdr3_nt: TGTGCCAGCAGCCGGGGACAGGGGGCGCCGGTAGCTTTCTTT
d_call: TRBD1; v_call: TRBV5-1; clone_size: NA; j_call: TRBJ1-1; cdr3_aa: CASSPGTANTEAFF; cdr3_nt: TGCGCCAGCAGCCCAGGGACAGCCAACACTGAAGCTTTCTTT
d_call: NA; v_call: TRBV10-3; clone_size: NA; j_call: TRBJ1-5; cdr3_aa: CAISWDTDQPQHF; cdr3_nt: TGTGCCATCAGCTGGGACACAGATCAGCCCCAGCATTTT
d_call: TRBD1; v_call: TRBV29-1; clone_size: NA; j_call: TRBJ1-1; cdr3_aa: CSVRTGGFAEAFF; cdr3_nt: TGCAGCGTCCGGACAGGGGGCTTCGCTGAAGCTTTCTTT
d_call: NA; v_call: TRBV21-1; clone_size: NA; j_call: TRBJ2-5; cdr3_aa: CASSKVKREGLLPQETQYF; cdr3_nt: TGTGCCAGCAGCAAAGTAAAGCGGGAGGGCCTTTTGCCCCAAGAGACCCAGTACTTC
d_call: TRBD2; v_call: TRBV6-5; clone_size: NA; j_call: TRBJ2-7; cdr3_aa: CASSPGLAGYEQYF; cdr3_nt: TGTGCCAGCAGTCCCGGACTAGCGGGCTACGAGCAGTACTTC
d_call: TRBD1; v_call: TRBV28; clone_size: NA; j_call: TRBJ2-7; cdr3_aa: CASSFLGQGGYEQYF; cdr3_nt: TGTGCCAGCAGTTTCCTCGGACAGGGGGGCTACGAGCAGTACTTC
d_call: NA; v_call: TRBV27; clone_size: NA; j_call: TRBJ2-7; cdr3_aa: CASSLWGGPYYEQYF; cdr3_nt: TGTGCCAGCAGCCTTTGGGGGGGCCCTTACTACGAGCAGTACTTC
d_call: NA; v_call: TRBV19; clone_size: NA; j_call: TRBJ1-5; cdr3_aa: CASSIVQDSNQPQHF; cdr3_nt: TGTGCCAGTAGTATAGTCCAGGATAGCAATCAGCCCCAGCATTTT
d_call: TRBD2; v_call: TRBV28; clone_size: NA; j_call: TRBJ2-3; cdr3_aa: CASSLGGTSRDTQYF; cdr3_nt: TGTGCCAGCAGTTTAGGTGGGACTAGTCGGGATACGCAGTATTTT
d_call: NA; v_call: TRBV6-5; clone_size: NA; j_call: TRBJ1-4; cdr3_aa: CASTTGGSTNEKLFF; cdr3_nt: TGTGCCAGCACTACGGGGGGGTCAACTAATGAAAAACTGTTTTTT
d_call: TRBD1; v_call: TRBV4-2; clone_size: NA; j_call: TRBJ1-2; cdr3_aa: CASSPPGQGAGGYTF; cdr3_nt: TGTGCCAGCAGCCCACCTGGACAGGGGGCAGGTGGCTACACCTTC
d_call: TRBD2; v_call: TRBV10-1; clone_size: NA; j_call: TRBJ2-3; cdr3_aa: CASRSGLAGSTDTQYF; cdr3_nt: TGCGCCAGCAGATCAGGACTAGCGGGAAGCACAGATACGCAGTATTTT
d_call: TRBD1; v_call: TRBV28; clone_size: once; j_call: TRBJ2-7; cdr3_aa: CASSFGGTGYYEQYF; cdr3_nt: TGTGCCAGCAGTTTTGGAGGGACAGGTTACTACGAGCAGTACTTC
d_call: NA; v_call: TRBV6-5; clone_size: NA; j_call: TRBJ1-5; cdr3_aa: CASRSNTWEGQPQHF; cdr3_nt: TGTGCCAGCAGGAGCAATACGTGGGAGGGGCAGCCCCAGCATTTT
d_call: TRBD2; v_call: TRBV12-5; clone_size: NA; j_call: TRBJ2-1; cdr3_aa: CASGLVGLAGFSYNEQFF; cdr3_nt: TGTGCTAGTGGTTTGGTCGGACTAGCGGGGTTCTCCTACAATGAGCAGTTCTTC
d_call: NA; v_call: TRBV27; clone_size: NA; j_call: TRBJ1-5; cdr3_aa: CASSRGGYQPQHF; cdr3_nt: TGTGCCAGCAGCCGGGGGGGCTATCAGCCCCAGCATTTT
d_call: NA; v_call: TRBV10-1; clone_size: NA; j_call: TRBJ2-2; cdr3_aa: CATSNRDSNTGELFF; cdr3_nt: TGCGCCACCTCAAACAGGGATTCGAACACCGGGGAGCTGTTTTTT
d_call: NA; v_call: TRBV5-1; clone_size: NA; j_call: TRBJ2-5; cdr3_aa: CASSLQGPWAQYF; cdr3_nt: TGCGCCAGCAGCTTACAGGGCCCGTGGGCCCAGTACTTC
d_call: TRBD2; v_call: TRBV6-5; clone_size: NA; j_call: TRBJ2-5; cdr3_aa: CASSLAGPIQETQYF; cdr3_nt: TGTGCCAGCAGTCTAGCGGGGCCCATCCAAGAGACCCAGTACTTC
d_call: NA; v_call: TRBV5-4; clone_size: NA; j_call: TRBJ1-1; cdr3_aa: CASTPTGVAGEAFF; cdr3_nt: TGTGCCAGCACCCCCACGGGGGTAGCAGGTGAAGCTTTCTTT
d_call: NA; v_call: TRBV5-6; clone_size: NA; j_call: TRBJ2-7; cdr3_aa: CASSWGPGEQYF; cdr3_nt: TGTGCCAGCAGCTGGGGGCCTGGCGAGCAGTACTTC
d_call: NA; v_call: TRBV1; clone_size: NA; j_call: TRBJ2-1; cdr3_aa: CTSSEVTSGRFLRGNEQFF; cdr3_nt: TGCACCAGCAGTGAGGTGACTAGCGGGAGATTTTTACGGGGAAATGAGCAGTTCTTC
d_call: NA; v_call: TRBV30; clone_size: NA; j_call: TRBJ2-1; cdr3_aa: CAWSRTDNEQFF; cdr3_nt: TGTGCCTGGAGTCGGACAGACAATGAGCAGTTCTTC
d_call: TRBD1; v_call: TRBV14; clone_size: NA; j_call: TRBJ1-2; cdr3_aa: CASSPGGRGRPYYGYTF; cdr3_nt: TGTGCCAGCAGCCCGGGGGGCAGGGGGCGTCCCTACTATGGCTACACCTTC
d_call: TRBD2; v_call: TRBV27; clone_size: NA; j_call: TRBJ2-7; cdr3_aa: CASGTSGNYEQYF; cdr3_nt: TGTGCCAGCGGAACTAGCGGAAACTACGAGCAGTACTTC
d_call: TRBD1; v_call: TRBV14; clone_size: few; j_call: TRBJ1-1; cdr3_aa: CASSQLQGISNTEAFF; cdr3_nt: TGTGCCAGCAGCCAACTACAGGGGATTTCGAACACTGAAGCTTTCTTT
d_call: TRBD1; v_call: TRBV27; clone_size: once; j_call: TRBJ1-5; cdr3_aa: CASSLVGQGYQPQHF; cdr3_nt: TGTGCCAGCAGTTTAGTGGGACAGGGCTATCAGCCCCAGCATTTT
d_call: NA; v_call: TRBV30; clone_size: NA; j_call: TRBJ1-3; cdr3_aa: CAWTATGTIYF; cdr3_nt: TGTGCCTGGACAGCGACTGGCACCATATATTTT
d_call: NA; v_call: TRBV12-3/TRBV12-4; clone_size: NA; j_call: TRBJ2-7; cdr3_aa: CASSPTDSYEQYF; cdr3_nt: TGTGCCAGCAGCCCTACAGATAGCTACGAGCAGTACTTC
d_call: NA; v_call: TRBV18; clone_size: NA; j_call: TRBJ1-1; cdr3_aa: CASSPRGTNTEAFF; cdr3_nt: TGTGCCAGCTCACCGAGGGGGACGAACACTGAAGCTTTCTTT
d_call: TRBD2; v_call: TRBV4-3; clone_size: NA; j_call: TRBJ2-1; cdr3_aa: CASSQDRLAQTYNEQFF; cdr3_nt: TGCGCCAGCAGCCAAGATCGACTAGCCCAAACGTACAATGAGCAGTTCTTC
d_call: NA; v_call: TRBV6-5; clone_size: NA; j_call: TRBJ2-7; cdr3_aa: CASSYSNQVEQYF; cdr3_nt: TGTGCCAGCAGTTACTCGAATCAGGTCGAGCAGTACTTC
d_call: TRBD2; v_call: TRBV11-3; clone_size: few; j_call: TRBJ2-1; cdr3_aa: CASSSGLVNEQFF; cdr3_nt: TGTGCCAGCAGCTCAGGACTAGTAAATGAGCAGTTCTTC
d_call: NA; v_call: TRBV7-2; clone_size: NA; j_call: TRBJ1-6; cdr3_aa: CASSFEQGYRSPLHF; cdr3_nt: TGTGCCAGCAGCTTTGAACAGGGTTACAGATCACCCCTCCACTTT
d_call: NA; v_call: TRBV24-1; clone_size: NA; j_call: TRBJ2-1; cdr3_aa: CATSGGPRQFF; cdr3_nt: TGTGCCACCAGTGGCGGCCCGCGGCAGTTCTTC
d_call: TRBD2; v_call: TRBV14; clone_size: NA; j_call: TRBJ2-7; cdr3_aa: CASSQRPLLAGVPYEQYF; cdr3_nt: TGTGCCAGCAGCCAAAGGCCGCTATTAGCGGGAGTCCCCTACGAGCAGTACTTC